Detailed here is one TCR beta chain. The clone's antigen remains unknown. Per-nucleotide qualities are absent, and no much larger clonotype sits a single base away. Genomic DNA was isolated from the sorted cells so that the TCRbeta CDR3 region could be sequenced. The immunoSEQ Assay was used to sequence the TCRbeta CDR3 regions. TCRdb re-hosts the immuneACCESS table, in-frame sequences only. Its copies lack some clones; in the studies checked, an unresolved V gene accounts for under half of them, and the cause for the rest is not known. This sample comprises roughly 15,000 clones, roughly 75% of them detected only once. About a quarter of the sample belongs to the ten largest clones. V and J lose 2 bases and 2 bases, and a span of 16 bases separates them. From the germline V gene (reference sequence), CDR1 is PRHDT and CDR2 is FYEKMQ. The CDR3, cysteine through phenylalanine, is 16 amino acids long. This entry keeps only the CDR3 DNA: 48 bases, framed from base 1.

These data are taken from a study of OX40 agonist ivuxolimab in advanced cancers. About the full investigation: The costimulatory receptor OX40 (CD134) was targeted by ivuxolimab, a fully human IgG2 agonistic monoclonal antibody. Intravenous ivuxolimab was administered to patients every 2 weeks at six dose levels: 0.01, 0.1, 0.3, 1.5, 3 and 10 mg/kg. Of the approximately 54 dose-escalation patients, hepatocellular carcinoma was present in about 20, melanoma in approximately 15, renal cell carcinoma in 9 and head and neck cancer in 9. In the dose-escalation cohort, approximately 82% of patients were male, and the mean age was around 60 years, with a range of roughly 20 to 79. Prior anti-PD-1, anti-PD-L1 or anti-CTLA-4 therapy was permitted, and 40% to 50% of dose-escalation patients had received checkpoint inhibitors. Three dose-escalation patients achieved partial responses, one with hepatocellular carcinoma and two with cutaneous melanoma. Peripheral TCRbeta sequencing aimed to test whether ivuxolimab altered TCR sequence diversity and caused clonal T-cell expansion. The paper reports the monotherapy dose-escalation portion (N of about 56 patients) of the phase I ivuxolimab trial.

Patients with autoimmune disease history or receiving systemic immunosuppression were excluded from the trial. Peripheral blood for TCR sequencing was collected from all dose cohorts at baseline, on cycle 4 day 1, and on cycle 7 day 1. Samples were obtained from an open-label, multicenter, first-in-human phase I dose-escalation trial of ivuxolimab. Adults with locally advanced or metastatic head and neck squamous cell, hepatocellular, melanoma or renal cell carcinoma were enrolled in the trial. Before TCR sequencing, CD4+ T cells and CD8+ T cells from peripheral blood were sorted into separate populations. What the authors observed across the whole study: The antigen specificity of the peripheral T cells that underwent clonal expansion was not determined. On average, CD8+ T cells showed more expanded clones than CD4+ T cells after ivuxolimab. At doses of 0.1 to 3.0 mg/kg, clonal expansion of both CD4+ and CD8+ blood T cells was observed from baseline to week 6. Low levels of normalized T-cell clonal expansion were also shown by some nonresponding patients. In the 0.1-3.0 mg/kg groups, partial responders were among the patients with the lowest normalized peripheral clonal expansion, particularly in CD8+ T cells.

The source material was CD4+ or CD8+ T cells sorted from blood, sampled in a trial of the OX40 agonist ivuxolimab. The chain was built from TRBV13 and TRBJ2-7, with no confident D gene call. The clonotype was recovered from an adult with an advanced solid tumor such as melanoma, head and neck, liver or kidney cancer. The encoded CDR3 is CASSLSSRRTAYEQYF. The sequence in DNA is TGTGCCAGCAGCTTATCCTCGCGCCGGACCGCCTACGAGCAGTACTTC.